This TCR beta chain was identified during a study of blood T cell repertoires in COVID-19. The CDR3 covers 15 residues. Germline CDR1 and CDR2: LNHNV and YYDKDF (reference sequence). V was shortened by 3 bases and J by 5 bases, with 16 bases between the two germline ends. The method was immunoSEQ multiplex PCR; TCRdb's version includes in-frame clones alone and lacks a portion of them. The table has around 180,000 clones, approximately 82% seen once. The chain carries TRBV15 and TRBJ2-5, with D unclear. Material: peripheral blood. This receptor was identified in a woman aged 80 or over with active or convalescent COVID-19. The DNA of the CDR3 is TGTGCCACCAGCAGTTTTAGGTCGGGTGTGGAGACCCAGTACTTC. Translating gives CATSSFRSGVETQYF.